The present T cell receptor (beta chain) was sequenced within a study of blood T cell repertoires in COVID-19. Germline V gene data show CDR1 as SGHKS and CDR2 as YYEKEE (reference sequence). Trimming took 4 bases from V and 6 from J; bases not matched to a gene: 6. The length of the CDR3 is 14 residues. Points on this clone: Other DNA sequences in this specimen translate into the identical CDR3.

Sequencing was performed with immunoSEQ multiplex PCR; in TCRdb, only in-frame clones are kept and a portion is missing. The table records 300,000 to 350,000 clones, approximately 89% of them present only once. The sample comprised peripheral blood. This clonotype was sampled from a woman aged 60-70 years with COVID-19, enrolled during active disease. The genes are TRBV5-5 and TRBJ1-5; 8 bases align to TRBD1. CDR3 amino acids: CASSPTGVVQPQHF. The CDR3 nucleotides are TGTGCCAGCAGCCCGACAGGGGTTGTTCAGCCCCAGCATTTT.